The rows below give T cell receptor beta chains drawn from one sample of a study of naive and memory T cell subsets. TCRdb redid the calling of the UMI-ligation and nested PCR reads with MiXCR, one entry per CDR3 protein. This sample has 150,000 or so distinct CDR3 sequences, with approximately 22% found just once. The specimen was naive CD4+ T cells from blood. All receptors come from a human donor in good health. CDR3s leave out the opening cysteine and the closing phenylalanine or tryptophan. The order of the fields is D gene, CDR3 length, J gene, V gene, CDR3 protein. D genes are given only for firm matches.

D: .
length: 11
J: TRBJ1-1
V: TRBV6-6
CDR3: ASSFSVNTEAF

D: .
length: 12
J: TRBJ1-5
V: TRBV27
CDR3: ASSLGTGGQPQH

D: TRBD2
length: 12
J: TRBJ2-5
V: TRBV6-2/TRBV6-3
CDR3: ASTPREFLETQY

D: .
length: 14
J: TRBJ1-5
V: TRBV20-1
CDR3: SARTVTDRTNQPQH

D: .
length: 13
J: TRBJ1-1
V: TRBV5-6
CDR3: ASSFTSVGRTEAF

D: .
length: 13
J: TRBJ2-5
V: TRBV28
CDR3: ASSSLFGGGETQY

D: .
length: 12
J: TRBJ2-7
V: TRBV6-6
CDR3: ASKRDPLPYEQY

D: TRBD2
length: 13
J: TRBJ2-3
V: TRBV5-1
CDR3: ASSLEGLAVDTQY

D: .
length: 13
J: TRBJ2-4
V: TRBV7-8
CDR3: ASSPQLEGSYIQY

D: TRBD2
length: 13
J: TRBJ2-1
V: TRBV5-1
CDR3: ASSLAAGSYNEQF

D: .
length: 15
J: TRBJ2-3
V: TRBV7-8
CDR3: ASSYGALRPSTDTQY

D: .
length: 11
J: TRBJ1-4
V: TRBV7-9
CDR3: ASSLQENEKLF

D: .
length: 13
J: TRBJ2-3
V: TRBV28
CDR3: ASIPGTAIGDTQY

D: TRBD2
length: 16
J: TRBJ2-3
V: TRBV5-6
CDR3: ASSLDGVLAGTTDTQY

D: .
length: 10
J: TRBJ2-7
V: TRBV6-2/TRBV6-3
CDR3: ASSSRVNEQY

D: TRBD2
length: 13
J: TRBJ2-7
V: TRBV6-5
CDR3: ASSYWGGTSFIPY

D: .
length: 10
J: TRBJ2-1
V: TRBV5-6
CDR3: ASSLYMEEQF

D: .
length: 11
J: TRBJ2-7
V: TRBV12-3/TRBV12-4
CDR3: ASSLPGNYEQY

D: TRBD1
length: 14
J: TRBJ2-2
V: TRBV24-1
CDR3: ATRPDRGLSTGELF

D: .
length: 14
J: TRBJ2-3
V: TRBV15
CDR3: ATSRGGGQYLVTQY

D: .
length: 10
J: TRBJ2-3
V: TRBV20-1
CDR3: SATDRTDTQY

D: .
length: 15
J: TRBJ2-1
V: TRBV4-1
CDR3: ASSQDRGRAGGDEQF

D: .
length: 11
J: TRBJ1-1
V: TRBV27
CDR3: ASRTKLNTEAF

D: .
length: 12
J: TRBJ1-1
V: TRBV3-1
CDR3: ASSQLRQNTEAF

D: .
length: 10
J: TRBJ2-7
V: TRBV5-1
CDR3: ASSGVAYEQY